Listed below are T cell receptor beta chains from one sample, sequenced in a study of blood T cell repertoires in COVID-19. TCRdb's table, derived via immunoSEQ multiplex PCR, lists solely in-frame clones and lacks some. Seen here are over 95,000 clones, roughly 79% observed once, and the top ten hold under 11%. Sequencing was done on a sample of peripheral blood. These receptors were obtained from a human donor in a cohort sampled during active COVID-19. Both conserved end residues are part of each CDR3. The D gene is left open where the match is weak. Only some rows state a clone size, as once, few, many or a class for expanded clones.

d_call: -; v_call: TRBV15; j_call: TRBJ2-3; clone_size: -; cdr3_nt: TGTGCCACCAGCAGAGATCGATTAGGCGGGGTCCCAGATACGCAGTATTTT; cdr3_aa: CATSRDRLGGVPDTQYF
d_call: TRBD1; v_call: TRBV19; j_call: TRBJ2-2; clone_size: -; cdr3_nt: TGTGCCAGTAGTACCCCGGGGGACAGGGGGTTTAACGGGGAGCTGTTTTTT; cdr3_aa: CASSTPGDRGFNGELFF
d_call: -; v_call: TRBV5-3; j_call: TRBJ2-3; clone_size: -; cdr3_nt: TGTGCCAGAAGCTTGGGCCCGTCCTGGAGTCCAGATACGCAGTATTTT; cdr3_aa: CARSLGPSWSPDTQYF
d_call: TRBD2; v_call: TRBV11-2; j_call: TRBJ2-5; clone_size: -; cdr3_nt: TGTGCCAGCAGCTTAGTTGGTCTAGCGGTTAAAGAGACCCAGTACTTC; cdr3_aa: CASSLVGLAVKETQYF
d_call: -; v_call: TRBV28; j_call: TRBJ1-4; clone_size: -; cdr3_nt: TGTGCCAGCAGTTCGGAGACTGCAACTAATGAAAAACTGTTTTTT; cdr3_aa: CASSSETATNEKLFF
d_call: -; v_call: TRBV6-6; j_call: TRBJ1-1; clone_size: -; cdr3_nt: TGTGCCAGCAGCACAGGGATATCCAAGAACACTGAAGCTTTCTTT; cdr3_aa: CASSTGISKNTEAFF
d_call: TRBD1; v_call: TRBV6-2/TRBV6-3; j_call: TRBJ1-2; clone_size: -; cdr3_nt: TGTGCCAGCAGTCAGGCCGGGACAGGGAAAAGGGACTATGGCTACACCTTC; cdr3_aa: CASSQAGTGKRDYGYTF
d_call: -; v_call: TRBV7-2; j_call: TRBJ2-2; clone_size: -; cdr3_nt: TGTGCCAGCACCCTACAGGGAGGGTATGCCGGGGAGCTGTTTTTT; cdr3_aa: CASTLQGGYAGELFF
d_call: -; v_call: TRBV19; j_call: TRBJ1-2; clone_size: -; cdr3_nt: TGTGCCAGTAGTACTGGACATGCCTATGGCTACACCTTC; cdr3_aa: CASSTGHAYGYTF
d_call: -; v_call: TRBV5-1; j_call: TRBJ1-3; clone_size: -; cdr3_nt: TGCGCCAGCAGCTTGGTCGGGGGATCGTTGGGAAACACCATATATTTT; cdr3_aa: CASSLVGGSLGNTIYF
d_call: TRBD2; v_call: TRBV2; j_call: TRBJ2-7; clone_size: -; cdr3_nt: TGTGCCAGCAGTGAAGCGCTAGCGGGAGGCGAGCAGTACTTC; cdr3_aa: CASSEALAGGEQYF
d_call: TRBD1; v_call: TRBV6-1; j_call: TRBJ2-6; clone_size: -; cdr3_nt: TGTGCCAGCAGTGAATACTGGACAGGGTTATTACTTTCTGGGGCCAACGTCCTGACTTTC; cdr3_aa: CASSEYWTGLLLSGANVLTF
d_call: TRBD2; v_call: TRBV24-1; j_call: TRBJ2-7; clone_size: -; cdr3_nt: TGTGCCACCAGTGAGACAGGACTAGCGCGAGAGCAGTACTTC; cdr3_aa: CATSETGLAREQYF
d_call: TRBD1; v_call: TRBV2; j_call: TRBJ1-6; clone_size: -; cdr3_nt: TGTGCCAGCAGAAGTAGACAGGGGGCGAGTAATTCACCCCTCCACTTT; cdr3_aa: CASRSRQGASNSPLHF
d_call: -; v_call: TRBV10-3; j_call: TRBJ1-1; clone_size: once; cdr3_nt: TGTGCCATCAGCCGGGACATAGGGTACACTGAAGCTTTCTTT; cdr3_aa: CAISRDIGYTEAFF
d_call: -; v_call: TRBV19; j_call: TRBJ1-1; clone_size: -; cdr3_nt: TGTGCCAGTAGTCAACAGGGAGAAACTGAAGCTTTCTTT; cdr3_aa: CASSQQGETEAFF
d_call: TRBD2; v_call: TRBV7-6; j_call: TRBJ2-7; clone_size: -; cdr3_nt: TGTGCCAGCAGTCAAGGACTAGCGGGACTTCACGACGAGCAGTACTTC; cdr3_aa: CASSQGLAGLHDEQYF
d_call: TRBD1; v_call: TRBV29-1; j_call: TRBJ1-2; clone_size: once; cdr3_nt: TGCAGCGTTCCCTTCCAGGGGGGAATTAACTATGGCTACACCTTC; cdr3_aa: CSVPFQGGINYGYTF
d_call: TRBD1; v_call: TRBV5-4; j_call: TRBJ2-2; clone_size: -; cdr3_nt: TGTGCCAGCAGCCGGGACAGGTCGTACACCGGGGAGCTGTTTTTT; cdr3_aa: CASSRDRSYTGELFF
d_call: -; v_call: TRBV30; j_call: TRBJ1-1; clone_size: -; cdr3_nt: TGTGCCTGGGACCAGGGTGCCCCTGAAGCTTTCTTT; cdr3_aa: CAWDQGAPEAFF
d_call: -; v_call: TRBV4-1; j_call: TRBJ1-4; clone_size: -; cdr3_nt: TGCGCCAGCAGTAACGTCGAGGGATCGAATGAAAAACTGTTTTTT; cdr3_aa: CASSNVEGSNEKLFF
d_call: TRBD1; v_call: TRBV4-3; j_call: TRBJ2-7; clone_size: -; cdr3_nt: TGCGCCAGCAGCCAGGGGACAGGGCTGGGATACGAGCAGTACTTC; cdr3_aa: CASSQGTGLGYEQYF
d_call: TRBD1; v_call: TRBV24-1; j_call: TRBJ1-3; clone_size: -; cdr3_nt: TGTGCCACCAGTGATACCGATGACAGGGTGGATGGAAACACCATATATTTT; cdr3_aa: CATSDTDDRVDGNTIYF
d_call: TRBD1; v_call: TRBV5-5; j_call: TRBJ2-2; clone_size: -; cdr3_nt: TGTGCCAGCAGCTTGGGGACAGGGTCCGGGGAGCTGTTTTTT; cdr3_aa: CASSLGTGSGELFF
d_call: TRBD2; v_call: TRBV10-3; j_call: TRBJ2-3; clone_size: -; cdr3_nt: TGTGCCACGCGAGCGGGGGGAGGGGCAGATACGCAGTATTTT; cdr3_aa: CATRAGGGADTQYF
d_call: -; v_call: TRBV7-2; j_call: TRBJ1-5; clone_size: -; cdr3_nt: TGTGCCAGCAGACCTACCCGGGACACATCCCAGCCCCAGCATTTT; cdr3_aa: CASRPTRDTSQPQHF
d_call: -; v_call: TRBV20-1; j_call: TRBJ1-2; clone_size: -; cdr3_nt: TGCAGTGCTAGAGATTTGTCGGGCTACACCTTC; cdr3_aa: CSARDLSGYTF